This T cell receptor (beta chain) was obtained from a study of cytomegalovirus exposure and HLA in healthy donors. The CDR3 covers 12 residues. Per germline, CDR1 SNHLY and CDR2 FYNNEI. V shed 6 bases and J shed 6 bases, with 11 bases lying between them. The study ran its PCR with 60 Vbeta and 13 Jbeta primers. The protocol was immunoSEQ multiplex PCR, while the TCRdb copy is restricted to in-frame clones and leaves out a portion. This sample has 150,000 to 200,000 clones, with around 80% found just once. What was sequenced was PBMCs. The TCR comes from a woman aged 60 to 75 in good health and CMV-seropositive. This chain links TRBV2 with TRBJ1-1; D is perhaps TRBD1 (5 bases). The CDR3 loop is CASRADSSEAFF. Here the CDR3 DNA reads TGTGCCAGCAGGGCCGACAGTTCTGAAGCTTTCTTT.